This is a list of T cell receptor beta chains from one sample in a study of tumor-infiltrating lymphocytes in primary liver carcinoma. TCRdb reprocessed the multiplex PCR reads with MiXCR, giving one entry per CDR3 protein. The repertoire holds tens of thousands of distinct CDR3 sequences, with about 80% as singletons. Sequencing was done on a sample of liver tumor tissue from sampling region 3. The receptors derive from a middle-aged man with primary liver carcinoma and hepatitis B virus infection. Each CDR3 is given with its conserved first and last residue. D genes are given only for firm matches. Only part of the rows carry a size: once, few, many, or a class if the clone is expanded.

D: NA; J: TRBJ2-1; V: TRBV6-5; size: NA; CDR3: CASTYSGAMRNAEQFF; DNA: TGTGCCAGCACTTACTCCGGGGCGATGAGGAACGCTGAGCAATTCTTC
D: NA; J: TRBJ2-1; V: TRBV12-3/TRBV12-4; size: NA; CDR3: CASSSVNMERPYNEQFF; DNA: TGTGCCAGCAGCTCGGTAAATATGGAGAGGCCCTACAATGAGCAGTTCTTC
D: TRBD2; J: TRBJ2-1; V: TRBV11-2; size: NA; CDR3: CAGGFPRVAGEPYNEQFF; DNA: TGTGCCGGCGGCTTTCCTCGAGTAGCGGGAGAACCCTACAATGAGCAGTTCTTC
D: TRBD2; J: TRBJ2-4; V: TRBV4-2; size: NA; CDR3: CASSQDHSLAGGPIAKNIQYF; DNA: TGTGCCAGCAGCCAAGATCATTCTCTAGCGGGAGGACCTATAGCCAAAAACATTCAGTACTTC
D: NA; J: TRBJ2-7; V: TRBV7-9; size: NA; CDR3: CASSRAAGGTYDQYF; DNA: TGTGCCAGCAGTAGAGCAGCGGGTGGGACCTACGACCAGTATTTC
D: NA; J: TRBJ2-2; V: TRBV5-1; size: many; CDR3: CASSFENTGELFF; DNA: TGCGCCAGCAGCTTCGAGAACACCGGGGAGCTGTTTTTT
D: NA; J: TRBJ1-1; V: TRBV12-3/TRBV12-4; size: NA; CDR3: CVSSRGRTTEAFF; DNA: TGTGTCAGCAGTCGGGGTAGGACAACTGAAGCTTTCTTT
D: NA; J: TRBJ2-5; V: TRBV7-8; size: many; CDR3: CASSLDPGQILETQYF; DNA: TGTGCCAGCAGCCTAGACCCGGGACAAATATTAGAGACCCAGTACTTC
D: NA; J: TRBJ1-2; V: TRBV29-1; size: once; CDR3: CSVEHGGYRYIF; DNA: TGCAGCGTTGAACACGGGGGCTATCGCTACATCTTC
D: NA; J: TRBJ2-7; V: TRBV14; size: NA; CDR3: CASSQDGSYEQYF; DNA: TGTGCTAGCAGCCAAGACGGCTCCTACGAGCAGTACTTC
D: TRBD1; J: TRBJ2-2; V: TRBV12-3/TRBV12-4; size: many; CDR3: CASTTPGTAPGELFF; DNA: TGTGCCAGCACCACTCCCGGGACAGCGCCCGGGGAGCTGTTTTTT
D: NA; J: TRBJ2-7; V: TRBV10-3; size: NA; CDR3: CAISGGTLQAGGKQRIKQYF; DNA: TGTGCCATCAGTGGGGGTACCCTCCAAGCAGGGGGGAAGCAGCGAATTAAGCAATACTTC
D: TRBD1; J: TRBJ2-7; V: TRBV6-5; size: NA; CDR3: CDNSRDRGYEQYF; DNA: TGTGACAACAGCCGGGACAGGGGCTACGAACAGTACTTC
D: TRBD2; J: TRBJ2-5; V: TRBV12-3/TRBV12-4; size: NA; CDR3: CASSFQPAGVPGETQYF; DNA: TGTGCCAGCAGCTTTCAACCAGCGGGAGTACCGGGGGAGACCCAGTACTTC
D: TRBD2; J: TRBJ2-1; V: TRBV11-1; size: NA; CDR3: CTSSPRGAGGPHNEQSF; DNA: TGTACTAGCAGCCCCCGGGGAGCGGGAGGGCCTCACAATGAGCAGTCCTTC